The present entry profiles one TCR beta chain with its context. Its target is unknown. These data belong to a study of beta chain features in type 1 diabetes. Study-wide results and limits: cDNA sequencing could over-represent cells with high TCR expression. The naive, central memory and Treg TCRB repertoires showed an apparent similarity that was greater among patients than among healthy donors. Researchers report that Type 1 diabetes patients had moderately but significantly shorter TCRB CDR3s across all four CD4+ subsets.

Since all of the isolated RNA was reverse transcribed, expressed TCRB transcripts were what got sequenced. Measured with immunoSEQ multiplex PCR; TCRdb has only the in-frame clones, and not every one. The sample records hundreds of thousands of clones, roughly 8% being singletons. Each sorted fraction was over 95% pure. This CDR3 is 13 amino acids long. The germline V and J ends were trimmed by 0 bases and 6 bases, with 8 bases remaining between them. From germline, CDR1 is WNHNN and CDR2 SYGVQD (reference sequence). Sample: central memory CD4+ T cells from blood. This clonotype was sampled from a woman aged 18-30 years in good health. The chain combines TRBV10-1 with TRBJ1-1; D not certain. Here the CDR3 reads CASSESKESEAFF. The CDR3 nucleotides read TGCGCCAGCAGTGAGTCGAAGGAGTCTGAAGCTTTCTTT.